What follows are 3 T cell receptor beta chains derived from one specimen sequenced in a study. A single record per CDR3 protein comes from TCRdb applying MiXCR to the reads. The sample consists of roughly 4,000 distinct CDR3 sequences, roughly 10% of them appearing once. Sequencing used CD4+ T cells from synovial fluid. The origin of the receptors is a human donor with rheumatoid arthritis.

This clonotype is judged medium-sized (0.01 to 0.1%). The chain links TRBV10-3 to TRBJ1-4, with TRBD1 as a possible D gene (6 bases). Trimming removed 10 bases at V and 0 bases at J, with 12 bases between. This CDR3 comprises 14 residues. Germline CDR1 ENHRY, CDR2 SYGVKD. CDR3 sequence reads: CATAGTTTNEKLFF. Here the CDR3 DNA reads TGTGCCACCGCCGGGACAACAACTAATGAAAAACTGTTTTTT.

This clonotype is deemed medium-sized. This chain connects TRBV20-1 to TRBJ2-3, with D unresolved. There are 14 residues in the CDR3. Trimming removed 3 bases at V and 3 bases at J, with 13 bases between. Germline CDR1 reads DFQATT; CDR2 reads SNEGSKA (reference sequence). DNA for the CDR3: TGCAGTGCTAGGGGCGAAAAGGAGACAGATACGCAGTATTTT. Translated: CSARGEKETDTQYF.

As to this clonotype: This could be a read error, since a much larger clone is one nucleotide away. The chain is built from TRBV7-9 and TRBJ2-7; D unclear. V lost 4 bases and J lost 7, with 17 bases in between. This CDR3 has 14 residues. The germline gives CDR1 SEHNR, CDR2 FQNEAQ (reference sequence). This CDR3 reads CASSSGMGAWEQYF. CDR3 DNA: TGTGCCAGCAGCTCCGGTATGGGTGCTTGGGAGCAGTACTTC.